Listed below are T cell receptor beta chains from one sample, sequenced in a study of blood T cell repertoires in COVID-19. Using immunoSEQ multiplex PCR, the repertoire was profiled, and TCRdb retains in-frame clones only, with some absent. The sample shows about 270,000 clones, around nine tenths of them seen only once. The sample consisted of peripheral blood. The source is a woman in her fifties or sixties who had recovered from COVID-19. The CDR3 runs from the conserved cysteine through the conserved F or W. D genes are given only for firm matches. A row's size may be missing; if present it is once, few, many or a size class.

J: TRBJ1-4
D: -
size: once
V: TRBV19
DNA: TGTGCCAGTAGTATAAGTTCCTCTAATGGAAAACTGTTTTTT
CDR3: CASSISSSNGKLFF

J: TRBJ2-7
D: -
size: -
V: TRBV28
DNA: TGTGCCAGCAGTTTATGGTTCCAGGGGTCCTCCTACGAGCAGTACTTC
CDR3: CASSLWFQGSSYEQYF

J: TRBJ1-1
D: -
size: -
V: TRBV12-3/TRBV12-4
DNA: TGTGCCAGCACCTGGACACGGCTTACTGAAGCTTTCTTT
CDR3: CASTWTRLTEAFF

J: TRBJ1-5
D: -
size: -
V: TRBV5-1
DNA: TGCGCCAGCAGCCCAGGGGTAGGAGATCAGCCCCAGCATTTT
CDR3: CASSPGVGDQPQHF

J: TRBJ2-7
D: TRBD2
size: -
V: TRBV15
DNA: TGTGCCACCAGCAGAGATCGGCGGGGGGGACCCGGGCAGTACTTC
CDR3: CATSRDRRGGPGQYF

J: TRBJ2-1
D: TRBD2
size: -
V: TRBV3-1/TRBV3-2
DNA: TGTGCCAGCAGCCAAGAGTGGACTAGATCTTCAAATGAGCAGTTCTTC
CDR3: CASSQEWTRSSNEQFF

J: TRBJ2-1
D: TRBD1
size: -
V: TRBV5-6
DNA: TGTGCCAGCACCTATCGGACAGGGTCGTTCTCCTACAATGAGCAGTTCTTC
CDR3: CASTYRTGSFSYNEQFF

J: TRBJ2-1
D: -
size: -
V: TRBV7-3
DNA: TGTGCCAGCAGCCAATCCCACAGGGTTAAGCAGTTCTTC
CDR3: CASSQSHRVKQFF

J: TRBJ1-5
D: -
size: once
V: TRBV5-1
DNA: TGCGCCAGCAGCCCGGGACCGGGGGATCAGCCCCAGCATTTT
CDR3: CASSPGPGDQPQHF

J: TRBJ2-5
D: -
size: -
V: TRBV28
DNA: TGTGCCAGCAGTTTAGCTAGTGGGTTTGATATGACCCAGTACTTC
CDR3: CASSLASGFDMTQYF

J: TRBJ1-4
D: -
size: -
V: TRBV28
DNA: TGTGCCAGCTACGCTTCGGGTTTCCCTAATGAAAAACTGTTTTTT
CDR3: CASYASGFPNEKLFF

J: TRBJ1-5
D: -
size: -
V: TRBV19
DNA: TGTGCCAGTAGTATGGGGCAGATTAGCAATCAGCCCCAGCATTTT
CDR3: CASSMGQISNQPQHF

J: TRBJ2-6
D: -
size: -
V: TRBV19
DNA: TGTGCCAGTAGTGGCACAAGCTCTGGGGCCAACGTCCTGACTTTC
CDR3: CASSGTSSGANVLTF

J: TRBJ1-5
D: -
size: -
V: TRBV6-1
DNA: TGTGCCAGCAGTGAACGGGGCGGGGCCAGCGGCGGGTATTTCTATAGCAATCAGCCCCAGCATTTT
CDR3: CASSERGGASGGYFYSNQPQHF

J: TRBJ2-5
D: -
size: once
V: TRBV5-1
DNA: TGCGCCAGCAGAGGGCGGGGGCCAGGGGAGACCCAGTACTTC
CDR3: CASRGRGPGETQYF

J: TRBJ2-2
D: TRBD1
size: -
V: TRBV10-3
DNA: TGTGCCATACAGGGGGCGTCGACCGGGGAGCTGTTTTTT
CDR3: CAIQGASTGELFF

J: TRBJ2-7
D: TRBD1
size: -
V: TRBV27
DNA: TGTGCCAGCAGCATAGTCCGGGACAGCTACGAGCAGTACTTC
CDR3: CASSIVRDSYEQYF

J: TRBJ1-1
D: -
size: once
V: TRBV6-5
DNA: TGTGCCAGCAGTTACGGCCGCGGTGGCGCTGAAGCTTTCTTT
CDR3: CASSYGRGGAEAFF

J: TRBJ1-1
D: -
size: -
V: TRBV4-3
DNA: TGCGCCAGCAGCCGGCAACATACCAGGATTGAGGCTTTCTTT
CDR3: CASSRQHTRIEAFF

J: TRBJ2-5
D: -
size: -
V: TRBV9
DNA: TGTGCCAGCAGCGTCTTAGCGAGCCAAGAGACCCAGTACTTC
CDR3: CASSVLASQETQYF

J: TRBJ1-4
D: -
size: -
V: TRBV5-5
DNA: TGTGCCAGCAGTCTAGCCCTTAATGAAAAACTGTTTTTT
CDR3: CASSLALNEKLFF

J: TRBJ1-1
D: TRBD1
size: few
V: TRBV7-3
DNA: TGTGCCAGCAGCCCCCACGGACAGGGGGGGTCTGAAGCTTTCTTT
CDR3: CASSPHGQGGSEAFF

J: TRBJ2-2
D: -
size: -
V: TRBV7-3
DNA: TGTGCCAGCAGCCCGTACAGGGTTCCTAACACCGGGGAGCTGTTTTTT
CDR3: CASSPYRVPNTGELFF

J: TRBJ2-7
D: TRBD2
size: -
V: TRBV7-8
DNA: TGTGCCAGCAGCCACCCTGTTAGCGGGGCCGAGCAGTACTTC
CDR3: CASSHPVSGAEQYF

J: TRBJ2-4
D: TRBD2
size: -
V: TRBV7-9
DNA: TGTGCCAGCAGCTTAGGACTAGCGGGGGGTAACGGAGACATTCAGTACTTC
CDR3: CASSLGLAGGNGDIQYF

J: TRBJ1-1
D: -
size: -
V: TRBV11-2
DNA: TGTGCCAGCAGCTTCCACTTAAACACTGAAGCTTTCTTT
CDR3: CASSFHLNTEAFF

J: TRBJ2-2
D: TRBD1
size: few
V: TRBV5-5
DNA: TGTGCCAGCAGTGCGCGACAGGGGACGACCGGGGAGCTGTTTTTT
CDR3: CASSARQGTTGELFF

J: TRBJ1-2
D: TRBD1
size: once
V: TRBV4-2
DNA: TGTGCCAGCAGGCGACAAGTGACAGGGATGGGGATTAACTATGGCTACACCTTC
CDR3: CASRRQVTGMGINYGYTF

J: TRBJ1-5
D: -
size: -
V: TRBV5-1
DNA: TGCGCCAGCAAACCGGGGCAGGGGAGCTATCAGCCCCAGCATTTT
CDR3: CASKPGQGSYQPQHF

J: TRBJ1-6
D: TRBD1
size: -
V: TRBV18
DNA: TGTGCCAGCTCGCCGGGACAGGGGAACGCCTATAATTCACCCCTCCACTTT
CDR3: CASSPGQGNAYNSPLHF

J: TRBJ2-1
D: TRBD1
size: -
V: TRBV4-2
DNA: TGTGCCAGCAGCCTAGACAGGGGCAATGAGCAGTTCTTC
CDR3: CASSLDRGNEQFF

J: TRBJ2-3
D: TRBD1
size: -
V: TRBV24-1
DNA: TGTGCCACCAGTGGGACAGGTGAACCTCGTACGCAGTATTTT
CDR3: CATSGTGEPRTQYF

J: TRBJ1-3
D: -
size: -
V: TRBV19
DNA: TGTGCCAGTAGTATAGGAGACAGCTCTGGAAACACCATATATTTT
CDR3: CASSIGDSSGNTIYF

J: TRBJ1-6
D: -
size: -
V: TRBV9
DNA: TGTGCCAGCAGCGTAGATCCTCAGGGTTATAATTCACCCCTCCACTTT
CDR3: CASSVDPQGYNSPLHF

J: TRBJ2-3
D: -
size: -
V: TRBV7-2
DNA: TGTGCCAGCAGCCCGGATAGCGGCTCAGATACGCAGTATTTT
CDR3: CASSPDSGSDTQYF

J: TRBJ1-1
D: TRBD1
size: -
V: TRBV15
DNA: TGTGCCACCAGCAGGGACCAGGGGGCGGACACTGAAGCTTTCTTT
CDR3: CATSRDQGADTEAFF

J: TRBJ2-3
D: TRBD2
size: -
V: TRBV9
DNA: TGTGCCAGCAGCGTAGCGGGGGGGCGAACAGATACGCAGTATTTT
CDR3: CASSVAGGRTDTQYF

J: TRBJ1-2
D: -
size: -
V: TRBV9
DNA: TGTGCCAGCAGCCCAGCAGGACAGTTCTATGGCTACACCTTC
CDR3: CASSPAGQFYGYTF

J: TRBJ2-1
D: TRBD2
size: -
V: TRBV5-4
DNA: TGTGCCAGCAGCTTTTCGCTTCTAGCGGGGGGGTACTCCTACAATGAGCAGTTCTTC
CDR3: CASSFSLLAGGYSYNEQFF

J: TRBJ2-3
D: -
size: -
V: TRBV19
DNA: TGTGCCAGTAGTCTCCAGGGGTCAGATACGCAGTATTTT
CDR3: CASSLQGSDTQYF

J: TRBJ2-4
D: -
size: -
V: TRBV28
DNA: TGTGCCAGCAGTCGACAGATTCTAGCCAAAAACATTCAGTACTTC
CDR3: CASSRQILAKNIQYF

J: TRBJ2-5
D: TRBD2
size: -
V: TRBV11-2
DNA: TGTGCCAGCAGCTTACTTAAGAGGGCTAGCGGGAAAGAGACCCAGTACTTC
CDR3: CASSLLKRASGKETQYF

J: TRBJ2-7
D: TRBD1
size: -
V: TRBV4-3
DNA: TGCGCCAGCAGCCAGCGGACAGGGGGTGACGAGCAGTACTTC
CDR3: CASSQRTGGDEQYF

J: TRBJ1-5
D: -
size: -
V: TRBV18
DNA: TGTGCCAGCTCACCTAAGCCACAGCCCCAGCATTTT
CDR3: CASSPKPQPQHF

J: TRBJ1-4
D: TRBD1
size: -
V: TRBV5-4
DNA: TGTGCCAGCAGCTTAAGGCCCGGGACAGGGGGTGAAAAACTGTTTTTT
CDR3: CASSLRPGTGGEKLFF

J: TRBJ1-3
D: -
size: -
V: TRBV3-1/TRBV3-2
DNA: TGTGCCAGCAGTCTTGAGAGCTCTGGAAACACCATATATTTT
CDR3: CASSLESSGNTIYF

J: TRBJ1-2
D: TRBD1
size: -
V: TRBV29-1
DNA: TGCAGCGTGATGCCGCAGGGGACAGATGGCTACACCTTC
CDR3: CSVMPQGTDGYTF

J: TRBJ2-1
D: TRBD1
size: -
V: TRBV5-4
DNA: TGTGCCAGCAGCTCTGGGACAGGGTTGGGGAATGAGCAGTTCTTC
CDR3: CASSSGTGLGNEQFF

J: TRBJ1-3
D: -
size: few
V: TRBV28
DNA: TGTGCCAGCAGTACCCCGGACGGAGGTGGAAACACCATATATTTT
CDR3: CASSTPDGGGNTIYF

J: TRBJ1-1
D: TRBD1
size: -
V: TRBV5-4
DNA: TGTGCCAGCAGCTTGGAAGGGGGCCTCGTCACTGAAGCTTTCTTT
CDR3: CASSLEGGLVTEAFF

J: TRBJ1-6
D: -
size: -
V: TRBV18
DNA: TGTGCCAGCTCACCAGCGGAGGGAGGATATTCACCCCTCCACTTT
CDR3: CASSPAEGGYSPLHF

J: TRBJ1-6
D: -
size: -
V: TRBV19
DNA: TGTGCCAGCGGGGGATATAATTCACCCCTCCACTTT
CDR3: CASGGYNSPLHF

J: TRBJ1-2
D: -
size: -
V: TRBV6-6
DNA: TGTGCCAGCATCCCGACAGTTAACTATGGCTACACCTTC
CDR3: CASIPTVNYGYTF

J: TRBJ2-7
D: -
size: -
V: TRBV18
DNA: TGTGCCAGCTCCCCTGGACAGGCGGGAACCTACGAGCAGTACTTC
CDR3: CASSPGQAGTYEQYF

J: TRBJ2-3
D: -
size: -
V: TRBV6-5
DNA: TGTGCCAGCAACCAAGGCCCAGGGGTAGATACGCAGTATTTT
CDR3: CASNQGPGVDTQYF